This TCR beta chain is from a study of radiation and T cells in renal cell carcinoma. Clones were sequenced by immunoSEQ multiplex PCR, and TCRdb holds only the in-frame ones, with some missing. The sample lists 150,000 to 200,000 clones; 88% were seen once. J gave up 7 bases and V 4 bases, and 3 bases lay outside the gene matches. Germline-derived CDR1 and CDR2 are SGHRS and YFSETQ. The CDR3 consists of 14 residues. Indicated time point: blood 4 weeks post-SBRT, at nephrectomy. Treatment of the sample: 15 Gy SBRT to primary tumor, nephrectomy 4 weeks later. Serial blood draws occurred at baseline and 2 and 4 weeks post-SBRT.

This chain connects TRBV5-1 to TRBJ1-6; TRBD1 agrees at 9 bases. The source is a woman between 50 and 59 years old with renal cell carcinoma. The sample was blood, taken from a patient whose treatment included radiotherapy and nephrectomy. CDR3 protein: CASSRTGDNSPLHF. CDR3 bases: TGCGCCAGCAGCCGGACAGGGGACAATTCACCCCTCCACTTT.